The 10 T cell receptor beta chains reported below all come from one sample, sequenced in a study of blood T cell repertoires in COVID-19. Here immunoSEQ multiplex PCR was the method, and the copy in TCRdb shows in-frame clones only, minus some. The sample lists approximately 99,000 clones; approximately 86% were seen once. Input material: peripheral blood. The receptors here all came from a man in his fifties with COVID-19, enrolled during active disease.

The chain recombines TRBV29-1 with TRBJ2-2; TRBD2 agrees at 16 bases. This CDR3 is built from 14 residues. Germline V gives CDR1 SQVTM, CDR2 ANQGSEA. The V segment lost 6 bases and the J segment 10 bases; nucleotides outside the gene matches: 5. The CDR3 DNA sequence: TGCAGCGTCTCGGGACTAGCGGGGGGGCTGGAGCTGTTTTTT. Its translation: CSVSGLAGGLELFF.

CDR3 in DNA: TGCGCCAGCAGACTTGAACCTGGGGGGGACTATGGCTACACCTTC. Protein sequence: CASRLEPGGDYGYTF. This rearrangement joins TRBV4-3 to TRBJ1-2, with a weak D call TRBD1 (5 bases). The CDR3 spans 15 residues. Germline V CDR1 and CDR2: LGHNA, YSLEER. V dropped 6 bases and J dropped 3 bases, with 17 bases sitting between them.

The V and J genes are TRBV16 and TRBJ1-1; D perhaps matches TRBD1 (6 bases). Germline CDR1 is KGHSY and CDR2 is FQNENV. Trimming left V 0 bases short and J 1 base short, with 12 bases between. CDR3 length equals 16 residues. CDR3 in DNA: TGTGCCAGCAGCCAATCCCCGGACAGTTCGAACACTGAAGCTTTCTTT. Translation: CASSQSPDSSNTEAFF.

The chain is built from TRBV7-2 and TRBJ1-2; perhaps TRBD1 as D (5 bases). The CDR3 consists of 14 residues. With 1 base removed from V and 4 bases from J, the gap between germline ends came to 10 bases. CDR1 and CDR2 (germline): SGHTA, FQGNSA. The CDR3 region is CASSLVFQGYGYTF. The CDR3 nucleotides are TGTGCCAGCAGCTTAGTGTTTCAGGGCTATGGCTACACCTTC. Looking up the rest from reference TRBV7-2 and TRBJ1-2 gives the full variable domain: GAGVSQSPSNKVTEKGKDVELRCDPISGHTALYWYRQSLGQGLEFLIYFQGNSAPDKSGLPSDRFSAERTGGSVSTLTIQRTQQEDSAVYLCASSLVFQGYGYTFGSGTRLTVV.

The V gene is TRBV4-2, the J gene TRBJ2-5; 11 nucleotides agree with TRBD2. V shed 4 bases and J 8 bases; nucleotides not matched to a gene: 12. The germline gives CDR1 LGHNA, CDR2 YNFKEQ. The CDR3 is 16 residues long. The CDR3 loop reads CASSPYSGGAEKTQYF. Here the CDR3 DNA reads TGTGCCAGCAGCCCCTATAGCGGGGGGGCGGAAAAAACCCAGTACTTC.

The chain has TRBV7-9 and TRBJ1-3; no firm D call. V was clipped by 6 bases and J by 8 bases, with 8 bases between them. The CDR3 extends over 11 amino acids. The germline gives CDR1 SEHNR, CDR2 FQNEAQ (reference sequence). The CDR3 DNA is TGTGCCAGCAGTCAGAGGCACACCATATATTTT. It encodes CASSQRHTIYF.

The chain uses TRBV6-2 or TRBV6-3 and TRBJ1-5; D might be TRBD1 (5 bases). The CDR3 consists of 13 residues. Germline CDR1 MNHEY, CDR2 SVGEGT. Trimming cost V 4 bases and J 5 bases, with 9 bases left between them. CDR3 loop: CASSWGRDQPQHF. The CDR3 DNA follows: TGTGCCAGCAGTTGGGGCCGGGATCAGCCCCAGCATTTT.

The rearrangement links TRBV19 to TRBJ2-7, with 13 bases aligning to TRBD2. Germline assignment: CDR1 LNHDA and CDR2 SQIVND (reference sequence). The J segment lost 2 bases and the V segment lost 5 bases, leaving 3 bases of the junction unmatched. The length of the CDR3 is 15 residues. This CDR3 is CASSSGLAGAYEQYF. CDR3 bases: TGTGCCAGTAGTTCCGGACTAGCGGGGGCCTACGAGCAGTACTTC. The whole variable domain, filled in from reference TRBV19 and TRBJ2-7, reads DGGITQSPKYLFRKEGQNVTLSCEQNLNHDAMYWYRQDPGQGLRLIYYSQIVNDFQKGDIAEGYSVSREKKESFPLTVTSAQKNPTAFYLCASSSGLAGAYEQYFGPGTRLTVT.

The V call is TRBV4-2, the J call TRBJ1-5, with D unclear. This CDR3 region has 14 residues. The germline CDR1 and CDR2 sequences are LGHNA and YNFKEQ. Between the trimmed V and J ends, which lost 1 base and 6 bases, there was a span of 10 bases. The CDR3 DNA reads as TGTGCCAGCAGCCAAGGGAATGAGGGTCAGCCCCAGCATTTT. Translation: CASSQGNEGQPQHF.

This clone has a single count. The chain couples TRBV10-3 to TRBJ2-7; 8 positions agree with TRBD2. The trim removed 2 bases at V and 2 bases at J, leaving 20 bases unmatched. Germline loops: CDR1 ENHRY, CDR2 SYGVKD. This CDR3 spans 20 amino acids. The CDR3: CAISEPIQSSGGGFTYEQYF. CDR3 DNA: TGTGCCATCAGTGAGCCGATCCAATCAAGTGGCGGGGGGTTCACCTACGAGCAGTACTTC.